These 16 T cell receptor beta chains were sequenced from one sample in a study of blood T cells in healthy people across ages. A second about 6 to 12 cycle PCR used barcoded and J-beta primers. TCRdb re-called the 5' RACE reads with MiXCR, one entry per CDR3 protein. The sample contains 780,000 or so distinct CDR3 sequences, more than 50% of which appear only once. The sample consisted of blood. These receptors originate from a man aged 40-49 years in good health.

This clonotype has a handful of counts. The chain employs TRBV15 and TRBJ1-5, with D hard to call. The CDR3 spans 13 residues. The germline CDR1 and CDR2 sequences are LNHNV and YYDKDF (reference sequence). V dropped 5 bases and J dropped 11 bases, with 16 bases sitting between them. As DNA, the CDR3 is TGTGCCACCAGCGCCGGCTTAGTTCATGCCCAGCATTTT. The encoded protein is CATSAGLVHAQHF.

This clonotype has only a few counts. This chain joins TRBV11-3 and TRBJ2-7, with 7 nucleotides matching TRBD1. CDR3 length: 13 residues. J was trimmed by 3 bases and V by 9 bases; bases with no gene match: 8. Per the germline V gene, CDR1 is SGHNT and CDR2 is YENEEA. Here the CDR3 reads CASSTGSSYEQYF. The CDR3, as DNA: TGTGCCAGTTCGACAGGGAGTAGCTACGAGCAGTACTTC.

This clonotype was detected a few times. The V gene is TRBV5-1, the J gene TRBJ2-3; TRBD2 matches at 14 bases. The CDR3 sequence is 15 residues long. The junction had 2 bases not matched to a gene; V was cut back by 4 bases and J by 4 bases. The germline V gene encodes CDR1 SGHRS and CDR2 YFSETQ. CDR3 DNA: TGCGCCAGCAGCGCGGGACTAGCGGGGGCAGATACGCAGTATTTT. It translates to CASSAGLAGADTQYF.

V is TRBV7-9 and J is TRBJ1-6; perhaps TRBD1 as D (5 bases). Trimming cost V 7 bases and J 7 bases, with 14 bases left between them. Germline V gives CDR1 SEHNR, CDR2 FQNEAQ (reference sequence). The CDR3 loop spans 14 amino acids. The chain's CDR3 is CASTRAGGNSPLHF. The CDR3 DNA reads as TGTGCCAGCACTCGCGCCGGGGGGAATTCACCCCTCCACTTT.

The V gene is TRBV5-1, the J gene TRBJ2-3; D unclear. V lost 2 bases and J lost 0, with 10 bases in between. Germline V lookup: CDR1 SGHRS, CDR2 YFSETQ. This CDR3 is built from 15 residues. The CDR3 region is CASSFGATSTDTQYF. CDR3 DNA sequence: TGCGCCAGCAGCTTCGGAGCGACTAGCACAGATACGCAGTATTTT. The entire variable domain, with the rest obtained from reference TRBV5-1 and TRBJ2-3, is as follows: KAGVTQTPRYLIKTRGQQVTLSCSPISGHRSVSWYQQTPGQGLQFLFEYFSETQRNKGNFPGRFSGRQFSNSRSEMNVSTLELGDSALYLCASSFGATSTDTQYFGPGTRLTVL.

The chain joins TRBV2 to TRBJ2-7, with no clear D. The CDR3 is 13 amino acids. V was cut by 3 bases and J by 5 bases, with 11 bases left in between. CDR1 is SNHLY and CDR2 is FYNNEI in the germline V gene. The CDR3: CASSEVGYDEQYF. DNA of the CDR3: TGTGCCAGCAGTGAGGTAGGGTACGACGAGCAGTACTTC.

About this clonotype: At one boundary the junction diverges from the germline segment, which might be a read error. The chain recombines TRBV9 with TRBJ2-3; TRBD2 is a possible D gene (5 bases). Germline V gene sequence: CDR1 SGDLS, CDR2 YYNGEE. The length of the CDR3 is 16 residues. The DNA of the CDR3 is TGTGCCGGCAGCTCCAGGCTGATGGGAGACACAGATACGCAGTATTTT. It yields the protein CAGSSRLMGDTDTQYF.

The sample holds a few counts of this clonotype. CDR3 nucleotides: TGTGCCAGCAGTCCCGAAGACAGGGGGTTAATGGAGACCCAGTACTTC. Amino acid sequence: CASSPEDRGLMETQYF. The V call is TRBV28, the J call TRBJ2-5; 9 bases fit TRBD1. The CDR3 has 16 residues. Germline-derived CDR1 and CDR2 are MDHEN and SYDVKM. Trimming cost V 5 bases and J 5 bases; bases outside gene matches: 12. The full variable domain, completed using reference TRBV28 and TRBJ2-5, is DVKVTQSSRYLVKRTGEKVFLECVQDMDHENMFWYRQDPGLGLRLIYFSYDVKMKEKGDIPEGYSVSREKKERFSLILESASTNQTSMYLCASSPEDRGLMETQYFGPGTRLLVL.

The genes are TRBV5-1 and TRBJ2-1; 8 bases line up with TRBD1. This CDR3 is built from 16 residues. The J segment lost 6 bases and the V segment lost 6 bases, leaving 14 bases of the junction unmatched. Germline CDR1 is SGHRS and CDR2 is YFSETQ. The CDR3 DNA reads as TGCGCCAGCACCGGAAGACAGGGGAATTTGCGCAATGAGCAGTTCTTC. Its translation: CASTGRQGNLRNEQFF.

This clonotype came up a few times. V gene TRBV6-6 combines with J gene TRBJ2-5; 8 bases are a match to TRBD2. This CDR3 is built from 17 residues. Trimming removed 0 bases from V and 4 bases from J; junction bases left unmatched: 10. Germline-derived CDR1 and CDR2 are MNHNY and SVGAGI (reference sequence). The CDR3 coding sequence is TGTGCCAGCAGTTACTCGTTTGGGACTAGGGGGGGAGAGACCCAGTACTTC. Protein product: CASSYSFGTRGGETQYF.

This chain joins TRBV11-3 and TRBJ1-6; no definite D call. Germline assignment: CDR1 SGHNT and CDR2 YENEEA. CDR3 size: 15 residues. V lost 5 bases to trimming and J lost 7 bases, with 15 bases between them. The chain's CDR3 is CASSPTGNQNSPLHF. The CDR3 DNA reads TGTGCCAGCAGCCCAACCGGGAACCAAAATTCACCCCTCCACTTT. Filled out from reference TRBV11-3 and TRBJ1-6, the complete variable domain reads EAGVVQSPRYKIIEKKQPVAFWCNPISGHNTLYWYLQNLGQGPELLIRYENEEAVDDSQLPKDRFSAERLKGVDSTLKIQPAELGDSAVYLCASSPTGNQNSPLHFGNGTRLTVT.

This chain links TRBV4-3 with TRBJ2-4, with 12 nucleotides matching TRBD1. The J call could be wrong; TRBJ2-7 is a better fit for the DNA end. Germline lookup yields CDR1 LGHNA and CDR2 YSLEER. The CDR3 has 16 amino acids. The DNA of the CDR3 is TGCGCCAGCAGCAAACTTACCGGGACAGGGGGCAACGAGCAGTACTTC. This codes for CASSKLTGTGGNEQYF.

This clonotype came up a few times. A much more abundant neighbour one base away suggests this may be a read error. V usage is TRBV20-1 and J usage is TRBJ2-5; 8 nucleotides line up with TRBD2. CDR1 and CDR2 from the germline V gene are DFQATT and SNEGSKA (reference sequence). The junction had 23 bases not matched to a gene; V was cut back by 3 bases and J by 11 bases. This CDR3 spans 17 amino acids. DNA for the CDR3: TGCAGTGCTAGTGGAACCTCCGTGCGGGGGGTCAACAATGAGCAGTACTTC. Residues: CSASGTSVRGVNNEQYF.

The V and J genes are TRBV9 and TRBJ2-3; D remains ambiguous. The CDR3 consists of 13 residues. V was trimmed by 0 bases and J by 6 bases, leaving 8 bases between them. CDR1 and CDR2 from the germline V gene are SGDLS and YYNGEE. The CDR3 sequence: CASSVAGLDTQYF. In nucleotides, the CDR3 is TGTGCCAGCAGCGTAGCCGGGTTGGATACGCAGTATTTT. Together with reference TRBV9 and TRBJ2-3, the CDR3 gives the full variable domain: DSGVTQTPKHLITATGQRVTLRCSPRSGDLSVYWYQQSLDQGLQFLIQYYNGEERAKGNILERFSAQQFPDLHSELNLSSLELGDSALYFCASSVAGLDTQYFGPGTRLTVL.

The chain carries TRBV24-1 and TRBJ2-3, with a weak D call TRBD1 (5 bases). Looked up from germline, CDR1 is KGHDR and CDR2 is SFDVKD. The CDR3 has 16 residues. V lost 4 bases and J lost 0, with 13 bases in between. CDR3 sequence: CATSEETETSTDTQYF. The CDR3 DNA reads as TGTGCCACCAGTGAGGAGACAGAAACTAGCACAGATACGCAGTATTTT.

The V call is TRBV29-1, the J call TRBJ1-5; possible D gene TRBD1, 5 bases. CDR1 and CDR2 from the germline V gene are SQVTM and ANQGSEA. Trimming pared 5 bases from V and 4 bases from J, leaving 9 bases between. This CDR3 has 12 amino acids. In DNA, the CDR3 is TGCAGCGTTTCGCAGGGTAATCAGCCCCAGCATTTT. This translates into CSVSQGNQPQHF.